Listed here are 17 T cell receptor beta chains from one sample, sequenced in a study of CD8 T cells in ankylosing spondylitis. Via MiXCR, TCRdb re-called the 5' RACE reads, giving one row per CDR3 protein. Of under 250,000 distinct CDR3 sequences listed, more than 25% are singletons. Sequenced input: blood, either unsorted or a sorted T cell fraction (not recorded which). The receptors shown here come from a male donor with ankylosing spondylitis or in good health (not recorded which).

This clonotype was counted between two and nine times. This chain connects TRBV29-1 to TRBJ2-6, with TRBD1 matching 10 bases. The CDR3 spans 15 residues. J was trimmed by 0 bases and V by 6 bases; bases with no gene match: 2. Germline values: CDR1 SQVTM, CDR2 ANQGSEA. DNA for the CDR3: TGCAGCGTGGGACAGGGGAGCTCTGGGGCCAACGTCCTGACTTTC. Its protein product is CSVGQGSSGANVLTF.

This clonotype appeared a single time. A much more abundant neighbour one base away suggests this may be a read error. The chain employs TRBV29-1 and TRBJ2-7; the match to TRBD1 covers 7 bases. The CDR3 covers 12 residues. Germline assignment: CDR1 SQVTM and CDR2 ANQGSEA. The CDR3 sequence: CSVRDRTYELYF. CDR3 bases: TGCAGCGTTCGGGACAGAACCTACGAGCTGTACTTC.

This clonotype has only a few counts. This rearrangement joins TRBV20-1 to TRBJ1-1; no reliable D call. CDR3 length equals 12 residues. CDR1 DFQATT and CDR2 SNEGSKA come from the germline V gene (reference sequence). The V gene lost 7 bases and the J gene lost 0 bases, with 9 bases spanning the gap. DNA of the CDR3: TGCAGTGGGTGGAGGTTGAACACTGAAGCTTTCTTT. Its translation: CSGWRLNTEAFF.

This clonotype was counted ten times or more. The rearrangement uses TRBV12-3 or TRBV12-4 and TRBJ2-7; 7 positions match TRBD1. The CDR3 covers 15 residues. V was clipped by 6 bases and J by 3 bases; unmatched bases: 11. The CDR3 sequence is CASRSRRDRVYEQYF. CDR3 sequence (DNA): TGTGCCAGCAGGAGCCGCCGGGACAGAGTCTACGAGCAGTACTTC.

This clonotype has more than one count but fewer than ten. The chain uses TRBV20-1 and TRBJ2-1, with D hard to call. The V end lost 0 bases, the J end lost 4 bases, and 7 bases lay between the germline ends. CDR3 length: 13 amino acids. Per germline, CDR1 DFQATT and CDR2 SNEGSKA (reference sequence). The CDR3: CSAREWPYNEQFF. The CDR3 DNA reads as TGCAGTGCTAGAGAGTGGCCGTACAATGAGCAGTTCTTC.

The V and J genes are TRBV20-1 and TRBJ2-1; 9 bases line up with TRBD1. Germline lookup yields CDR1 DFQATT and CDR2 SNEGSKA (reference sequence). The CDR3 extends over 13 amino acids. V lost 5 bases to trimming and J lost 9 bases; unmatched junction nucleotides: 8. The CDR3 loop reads CSADDRGLTEQFF. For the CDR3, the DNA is TGCAGTGCTGATGACAGGGGGTTGACTGAGCAGTTCTTC.

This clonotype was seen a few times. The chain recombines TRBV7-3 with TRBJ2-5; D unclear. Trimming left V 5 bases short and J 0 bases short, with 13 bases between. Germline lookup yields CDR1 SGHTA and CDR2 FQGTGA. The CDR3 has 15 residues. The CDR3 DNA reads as TGTGCCAGCAGCCGCGCCGGGTTGGACCAAGAGACCCAGTACTTC. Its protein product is CASSRAGLDQETQYF.

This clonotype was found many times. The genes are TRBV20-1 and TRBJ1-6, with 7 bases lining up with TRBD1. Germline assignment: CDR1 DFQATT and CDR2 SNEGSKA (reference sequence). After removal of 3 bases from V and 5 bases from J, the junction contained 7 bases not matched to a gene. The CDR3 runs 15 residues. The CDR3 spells CSARGTGQHNSPLHF. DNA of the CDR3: TGCAGTGCTAGGGGAACGGGACAGCATAATTCACCCCTCCACTTT.

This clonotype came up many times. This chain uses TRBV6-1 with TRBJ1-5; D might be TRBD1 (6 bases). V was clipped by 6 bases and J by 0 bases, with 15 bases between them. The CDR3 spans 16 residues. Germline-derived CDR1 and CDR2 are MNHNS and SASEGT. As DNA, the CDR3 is TGTGCCAGCAGCCCCAGGACAGCTTATAGCAATCAGCCCCAGCATTTT. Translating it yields CASSPRTAYSNQPQHF.

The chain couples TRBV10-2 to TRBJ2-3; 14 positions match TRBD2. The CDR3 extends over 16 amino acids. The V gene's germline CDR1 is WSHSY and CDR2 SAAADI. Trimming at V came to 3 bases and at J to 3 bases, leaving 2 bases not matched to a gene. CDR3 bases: TGCGCCAGCAGTGAACGGACTAGCGGGAGGACAGATACGCAGTATTTT. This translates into CASSERTSGRTDTQYF.

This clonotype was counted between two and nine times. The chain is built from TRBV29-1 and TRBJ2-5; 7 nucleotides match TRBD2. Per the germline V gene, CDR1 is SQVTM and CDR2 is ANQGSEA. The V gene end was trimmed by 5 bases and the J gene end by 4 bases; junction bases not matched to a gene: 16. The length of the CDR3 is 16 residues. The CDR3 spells CSVHIDSSGIGETQYF. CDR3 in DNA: TGCAGCGTTCATATCGACTCGAGCGGGATAGGAGAGACCCAGTACTTC.

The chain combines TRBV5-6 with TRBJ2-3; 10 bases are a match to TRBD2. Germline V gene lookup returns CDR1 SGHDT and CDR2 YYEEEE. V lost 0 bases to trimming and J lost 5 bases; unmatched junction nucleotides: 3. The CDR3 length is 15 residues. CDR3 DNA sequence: TGTGCCAGCAGCTTGGTTACTAGCGGGAAAGATACGCAGTATTTT. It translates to CASSLVTSGKDTQYF.

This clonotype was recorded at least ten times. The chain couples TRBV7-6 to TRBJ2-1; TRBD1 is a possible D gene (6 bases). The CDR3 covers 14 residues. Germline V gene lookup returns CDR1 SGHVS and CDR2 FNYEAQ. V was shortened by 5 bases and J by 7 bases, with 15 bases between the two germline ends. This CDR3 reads CASSLVNQGNEQFF. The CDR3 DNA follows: TGTGCCAGCAGCCTGGTCAATCAGGGGAATGAGCAGTTCTTC. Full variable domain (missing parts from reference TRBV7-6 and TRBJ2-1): GAGVSQSPRYKVTKRGQDVALRCDPISGHVSLYWYRQALGQGPEFLTYFNYEAQQDKSGLPNDRFSAERPEGSISTLTIQRTEQRDSAMYRCASSLVNQGNEQFFGPGTRLTVL.

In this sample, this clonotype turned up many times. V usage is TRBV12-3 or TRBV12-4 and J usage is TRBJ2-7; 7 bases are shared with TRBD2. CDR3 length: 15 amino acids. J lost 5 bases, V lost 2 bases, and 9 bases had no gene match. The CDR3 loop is CASSLFSGRAHEQYF. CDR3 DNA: TGTGCCAGCAGTTTATTTAGTGGGAGGGCCCACGAGCAGTACTTC.

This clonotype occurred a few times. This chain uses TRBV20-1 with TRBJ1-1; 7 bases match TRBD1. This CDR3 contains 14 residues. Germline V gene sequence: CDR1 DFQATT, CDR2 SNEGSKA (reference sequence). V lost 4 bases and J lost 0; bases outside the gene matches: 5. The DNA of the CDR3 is TGCAGTGCTATTCCGGGACAGATGAACACTGAAGCTTTCTTT. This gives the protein CSAIPGQMNTEAFF.

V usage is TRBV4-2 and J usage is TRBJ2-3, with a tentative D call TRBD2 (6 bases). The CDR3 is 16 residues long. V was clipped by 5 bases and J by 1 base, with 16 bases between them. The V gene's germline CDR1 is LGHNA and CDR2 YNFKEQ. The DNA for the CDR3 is TGTGCCAGCAGCGACGGCGGGAACCTCGGCACAGATACGCAGTATTTT. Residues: CASSDGGNLGTDTQYF.

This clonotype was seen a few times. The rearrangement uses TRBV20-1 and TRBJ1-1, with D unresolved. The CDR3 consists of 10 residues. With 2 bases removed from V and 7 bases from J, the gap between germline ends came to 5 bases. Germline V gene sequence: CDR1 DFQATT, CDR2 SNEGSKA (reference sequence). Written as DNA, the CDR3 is TGCAGTGCTAGAAGATTTGAAGCTTTCTTT. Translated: CSARRFEAFF.